These 23 T cell receptor beta chains were sequenced from one sample in a study of blood T cell repertoires in COVID-19. Produced via immunoSEQ multiplex PCR; TCRdb's table is partial and in-frame only. The table includes 95,000 or so clones, under 85% detected once. Sequenced: peripheral blood. The source is a human donor in a cohort sampled during active COVID-19.

This clone has only a few counts. This chain joins TRBV5-6 and TRBJ1-2; D unclear. Germline V gene data show CDR1 as SGHDT and CDR2 as YYEEEE. Trimming shortened V by 4 bases and J by 0 bases, and 7 bases separated the two germline ends. This CDR3 is 13 amino acids long. The CDR3 is CASSHIANYGYTF. Written as DNA, the CDR3 is TGTGCCAGCAGCCACATTGCTAACTATGGCTACACCTTC.

V usage is TRBV2 and J usage is TRBJ1-1, with TRBD1 identical over 7 bases. The CDR3 extends over 13 amino acids. Germline V gene data show CDR1 as SNHLY and CDR2 as FYNNEI. Unmatched junction bases numbered 13, after V lost 11 bases and J lost 7 bases. The CDR3 spells CASTGETRGEAFF. CDR3 sequence (DNA): TGTGCCTCAACAGGGGAGACACGAGGTGAAGCTTTCTTT.

The V call is TRBV5-1, the J call TRBJ2-3; D is possibly TRBD2 (5 bases). This CDR3 is 16 amino acids long. CDR1 is SGHRS and CDR2 is YFSETQ in the germline V gene. Trimming took 8 bases from V and 1 from J, leaving 20 bases between them. The CDR3 spells CASKSAPGGGTDTQYF. CDR3 DNA sequence: TGCGCCAGTAAGAGTGCCCCAGGAGGAGGCACAGATACGCAGTATTTT.

This clone has just one count. The chain links TRBV19 to TRBJ2-5; maybe TRBD1 (6 bases). CDR3 length: 15 residues. The ends were cut back, 4 bases at V and 0 bases at J, with 12 bases in the middle. Germline V CDR1 and CDR2: LNHDA, SQIVND (reference sequence). CDR3 amino acids: CASSTSGHYQETQYF. The CDR3 DNA follows: TGTGCCAGTAGTACCTCGGGACACTACCAAGAGACCCAGTACTTC.

The genes are TRBV6-2 or TRBV6-3 and TRBJ2-5; 14 nucleotides agree with TRBD2. V was clipped by 4 bases and J by 7 bases; unmatched bases: 8. Germline CDR1 and CDR2: MNHEY and SVGEGT. The CDR3 sequence is 16 residues long. CDR3 in amino acids: CASSSGTSGSRWTQYF. The CDR3 DNA reads TGTGCCAGCAGTTCTGGGACTAGCGGGAGTCGGTGGACCCAGTACTTC.

The chain combines TRBV14 with TRBJ2-2, with TRBD2 matching 7 bases. There are 15 residues in the CDR3. V lost 2 bases, J lost 1 base, and 1 base stayed unmatched. Germline loops: CDR1 SGHDN, CDR2 FVKESK. CDR3 nucleotides: TGTGCCAGCAGCCAATGGGGGGGGAACACCGGGGAGCTGTTTTTT. It translates to CASSQWGGNTGELFF.

The chain joins TRBV6-1 to TRBJ1-2; 7 bases align to TRBD1. The CDR3 has 15 amino acids. Losses at the gene ends were 0 bases for V and 6 bases for J; bases not matched to a gene: 7. Germline V gives CDR1 MNHNS, CDR2 SASEGT. The CDR3 nucleotides read TGTGCCAGCAGTGAAGCGACACAGGGGTGGGATGGCTACACCTTC. It yields the protein CASSEATQGWDGYTF.

This chain uses TRBV7-2 with TRBJ1-5; D possibly corresponds to TRBD1 (6 bases). Trimming left V 6 bases short and J 4 bases short, with 10 bases between. CDR3 size: 13 residues. Germline CDR1 and CDR2: SGHTA and FQGNSA. The CDR3 region has the DNA TGTGCCAGCAGTTTGGACAGAAATCAGCCCCAGCATTTT. It translates to CASSLDRNQPQHF.

This rearrangement joins TRBV28 to TRBJ1-2; D uncertain. In germline, CDR1 is MDHEN, CDR2 SYDVKM. The CDR3 runs to 14 residues. V lost 5 bases, J lost 2 bases, and 12 bases lay in between. The CDR3, as DNA: TGTGCCAGCAGTCCTCCCGGTCCAAACTATGGCTACACCTTC. It specifies CASSPPGPNYGYTF.

This chain connects TRBV9 to TRBJ2-1, with TRBD2 matching over 9 bases. The ends lost 4 bases at V and 4 bases at J; junction bases unmatched: 12. CDR3 length equals 17 residues. Germline CDR1 reads SGDLS; CDR2 reads YYNGEE. The CDR3 sequence: CASSSSRVAGGYNEQFF. CDR3 coding DNA: TGTGCCAGCAGCTCTAGCCGGGTGGCGGGAGGGTACAATGAGCAGTTCTTC. Supplemented by reference TRBV9 and TRBJ2-1, the full variable domain reads DSGVTQTPKHLITATGQRVTLRCSPRSGDLSVYWYQQSLDQGLQFLIQYYNGEERAKGNILERFSAQQFPDLHSELNLSSLELGDSALYFCASSSSRVAGGYNEQFFGPGTRLTVL.

V usage is TRBV10-3 and J usage is TRBJ1-6; TRBD1 agrees at 10 bases. The CDR3 is made up of 14 amino acids. Trimming cost V 6 bases and J 6 bases; bases outside gene matches: 2. Germline V gene sequence: CDR1 ENHRY, CDR2 SYGVKD. CDR3 in amino acids: CAISGQGGNSPLHF. The CDR3 coding sequence is TGTGCCATCAGCGGACAGGGGGGTAATTCACCCCTCCACTTT.

This clone was seen once. The CDR3 loop reads CASSLASGQGARGGYTF. The CDR3 nucleotides read TGTGCCAGCAGCTTAGCTTCCGGACAGGGGGCTCGAGGAGGCTACACCTTC. The chain recombines TRBV7-2 with TRBJ1-2; TRBD1 matches at 11 bases. The CDR3 contains 17 residues. The germline gives CDR1 SGHTA, CDR2 FQGNSA. Germline trimming cut 0 bases from V and 8 bases from J; bases unmatched to any gene: 11.

This clone has a single count. The J gene is TRBJ2-1, the V gene TRBV18; D not resolved. CDR3 length: 16 amino acids. Deletions cut 2 bases from V and 3 bases from J, with 14 bases between. Germline lookup yields CDR1 KGHSH and CDR2 LQKENI. Written as DNA, the CDR3 is TGTGCCAGCTCACCAGCAGCCAGGCCGAACTACAATGAGCAGTTCTTC. Protein: CASSPAARPNYNEQFF.

In DNA, the CDR3 is TGTGCCAGCAGTCCGGACAGCATGAACACTGAAGCTTTCTTT. This sequence encodes CASSPDSMNTEAFF. The V gene is TRBV28, the J gene TRBJ1-1, with D perhaps matching TRBD1 (6 bases). The germline V and J ends were trimmed by 5 bases and 0 bases, with 10 bases remaining between them. Germline V lookup: CDR1 MDHEN, CDR2 SYDVKM. The CDR3 consists of 14 residues.

This chain connects TRBV4-3 to TRBJ2-1, with 7 bases lining up with TRBD2. Losses at the gene ends were 0 bases for V and 0 bases for J; bases not matched to a gene: 2. The CDR3 consists of 16 residues. CDR1 and CDR2 from the germline V gene are LGHNA and YSLEER. CDR3 DNA: TGCGCCAGCAGCCAAGAAGGCGGGAGCTCCTACAATGAGCAGTTCTTC. Its translation: CASSQEGGSSYNEQFF.

V usage is TRBV4-2 and J usage is TRBJ2-5; D may be TRBD2 (6 bases). CDR1 LGHNA and CDR2 YNFKEQ come from the germline V gene. The CDR3 covers 14 residues. Deletions cut 4 bases from V and 5 bases from J, with 14 bases between. DNA of the CDR3: TGTGCCAGCAGCCCTCGAAGCGGGCAGGAGACCCAGTACTTC. Translated, it gives CASSPRSGQETQYF.

The gene calls are TRBV5-1 and TRBJ2-5, with D possibly being TRBD2 (6 bases). Germline CDR1 reads SGHRS; CDR2 reads YFSETQ. V dropped 1 base and J dropped 1 base, with 8 bases sitting between them. This CDR3 comprises 14 residues. CDR3 sequence (DNA): TGCGCCAGCAGCTTGCAGCGGGTCCAAGAGACCCAGTACTTC. Its protein is CASSLQRVQETQYF. The entire variable domain, with the rest obtained from reference TRBV5-1 and TRBJ2-5, is as follows: KAGVTQTPRYLIKTRGQQVTLSCSPISGHRSVSWYQQTPGQGLQFLFEYFSETQRNKGNFPGRFSGRQFSNSRSEMNVSTLELGDSALYLCASSLQRVQETQYFGPGTRLLVL.

The chain couples TRBV29-1 to TRBJ1-1; D possibly corresponds to TRBD1 (5 bases). Trimming removed 4 bases from V and 4 bases from J, with 19 bases in between. CDR1 is SQVTM and CDR2 is ANQGSEA in the germline V gene. The CDR3 has 15 residues. The CDR3: CSVGEGRWIGTEAFF. CDR3 DNA: TGCAGCGTTGGGGAGGGGAGGTGGATAGGCACTGAAGCTTTCTTT.

The CDR3 here is CASSLEANEQFF. The CDR3 DNA follows: TGCGCCAGCAGCCTAGAAGCCAATGAGCAGTTCTTC. This chain links TRBV5-1 with TRBJ2-1; D is ambiguous. This CDR3 spans 12 amino acids. The V gene lost 4 bases and the J gene lost 6 bases, with 8 bases spanning the gap. The V gene's germline CDR1 is SGHRS and CDR2 YFSETQ.

The V call is TRBV5-4, the J call TRBJ2-7; 14 bases map to TRBD2. The V gene's germline CDR1 is SGHNT and CDR2 YYREEE (reference sequence). This CDR3 is 16 amino acids long. Trimming cost V 4 bases and J 3 bases; bases outside gene matches: 6. In DNA form, the CDR3 reads TGTGCCAGCAGCCCCGGGACTAGCGGGGGAGTCTACGAGCAGTACTTC. Translating gives CASSPGTSGGVYEQYF.

This chain uses TRBV6-5 with TRBJ1-3; TRBD1 aligns across 7 bases. Per germline, CDR1 MNHEY and CDR2 SVGAGI. V dropped 0 bases and J dropped 3; count of bases not matched to a gene: 5. The CDR3 is 16 amino acids. The CDR3 region has the DNA TGTGCCAGCAGTTACTCGGAGGGGGCCGGTGGAAACACCATATATTTT. This sequence encodes CASSYSEGAGGNTIYF.

This clone was seen a single time. The chain is built from TRBV18 and TRBJ2-7, with a weak D call TRBD1 (5 bases). The CDR3 runs to 13 residues. Trimming shortened V by 3 bases and J by 3 bases, and 9 bases separated the two germline ends. The germline CDR1 and CDR2 sequences are KGHSH and LQKENI. CDR3 region: CASSPGANYEQYF. In DNA form, the CDR3 reads TGTGCCAGCTCACCTGGGGCTAACTACGAGCAGTACTTC.

This chain links TRBV24-1 with TRBJ1-2; 9 nucleotides agree with TRBD1. CDR1 is KGHDR and CDR2 is SFDVKD in the germline V gene. The CDR3 sequence is 13 residues long. Trimming took 5 bases from V and 8 from J; bases not matched to a gene: 5. CDR3: CATSGRTGDGYTF. The CDR3 DNA sequence: TGTGCCACCAGTGGCAGGACAGGGGACGGCTACACCTTC.